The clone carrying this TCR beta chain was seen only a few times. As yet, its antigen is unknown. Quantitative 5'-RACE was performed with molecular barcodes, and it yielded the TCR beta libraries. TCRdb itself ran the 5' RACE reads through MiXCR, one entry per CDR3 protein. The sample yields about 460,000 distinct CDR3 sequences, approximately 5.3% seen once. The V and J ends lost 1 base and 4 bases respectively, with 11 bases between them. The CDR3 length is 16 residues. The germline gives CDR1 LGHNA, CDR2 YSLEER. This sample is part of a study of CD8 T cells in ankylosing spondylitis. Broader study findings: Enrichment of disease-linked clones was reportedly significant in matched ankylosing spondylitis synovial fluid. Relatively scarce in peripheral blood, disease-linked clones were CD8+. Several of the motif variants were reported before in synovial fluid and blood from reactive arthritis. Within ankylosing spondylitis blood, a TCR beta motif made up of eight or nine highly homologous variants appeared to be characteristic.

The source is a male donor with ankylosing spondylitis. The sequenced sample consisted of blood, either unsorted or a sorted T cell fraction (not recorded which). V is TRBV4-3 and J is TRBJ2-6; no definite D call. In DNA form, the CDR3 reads TGCGCCAGCAGCCAAGGCCGGATTTCCGGGGCCAACGTCCTGACTTTC. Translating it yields CASSQGRISGANVLTF.